A single TCR beta chain is shown here with its context. Its antigen is not identified. Mouse gene names apply. The read stops 4 residues short of the end of the CDR3; the missing end is completed from the germline J gene. The data stem from a study of CD8+ T cells in alopecia areata. Study-wide background: Grafted skin came from C3H/HeJ donors with spontaneous alopecia (roughly 6-13 months old) and was placed on roughly 7-10-week-old female C3H/HeJ mice.

Pooled cells of cutaneous lymph node origin were sorted on CD4, CD8alpha, NKG2D, NKG2ACE and other markers. Germline-derived CDR1 and CDR2 are NSHNY and SYGAGN. The CDR3 is 15 amino acids. The ends lost 5 bases at V and 0 bases at J; junction bases unmatched: 6. It was cDNA, reverse transcribed from extracted RNA, that served as the sequencing template. Profiling relied on immunoSEQ multiplex PCR, and the TCRdb table lists in-frame clones only, not all of them. Sampling found under 350,000 clones, none seen once. Study-level results: Scalp lesions, especially in alopecia totalis/universalis, had higher clonality than normal scalp. Clarity of TCR sharing across patients fell short of that in mice, possibly HLA-related. When scalp samples are sequenced, resident alphabeta T cells of normal skin are also captured.

Sequencing was done on a sample of CD4+ T cells sorted from a lymph node. V usage is TRBV13-1 and J usage is TRBJ2-3; 7 nucleotides line up with TRBD1. The source of this sequence is a C3H/HeJ mouse with alopecia areata. Mouse strain MHC haplotype: H2-k. The CDR3 here is CASRRQGTSAETLYF. Incomplete CDR3 DNA: TGTGCCAGCAGGAGACAGGGAACGAGTGCAGAA.